The sequence of this T cell receptor beta chain was determined in a study of graft-versus-host responses after intestinal transplantation. Study-wide results and limits: Graft-donor T cell macrochimerism coincided with high graft-versus-host to host-versus-graft clonal ratios in allografts.

CDR3 size: 15 residues. Looked up from germline, CDR1 is MDHEN and CDR2 is SYDVKM. Trimming took off 3 bases at V and 0 bases at J, with 11 bases between the two ends. Produced via immunoSEQ multiplex PCR; TCRdb's table is partial and in-frame only. The sample carries tens of thousands of clones, 90% to 95% recorded once. This clone was found once. The antigen remains unidentified. This sequence originates from a human donor who was the organ donor for an intestinal transplant. V and J are TRBV28 and TRBJ1-2, with a possible D match to TRBD1 (5 bases). Sequences were derived from unstimulated CD8+ T cells sorted from spleen or lymph node cells, sampled before transplant. The CDR3 coding sequence is TGTGCCAGCAGTTTCCTCGCAGGGTCTAACTATGGCTACACCTTC. It specifies CASSFLAGSNYGYTF.